The 20 T cell receptor beta chains in this list originate from one sample, sequenced in a study of blood T cell repertoires in COVID-19. Repertoires were generated with immunoSEQ multiplex PCR, while TCRdb's copy carries only in-frame clones and drops some. The sample has around 93,000 clones; 90% are singletons. The specimen was peripheral blood. Receptors were obtained from a man younger than 30 with COVID-19, enrolled during active disease.

The chain couples TRBV18 to TRBJ1-5, with D possibly matching TRBD1 (6 bases). Germline CDR1 is KGHSH and CDR2 is LQKENI. The CDR3 consists of 14 residues. The V end lost 2 bases, the J end lost 5 bases, and 10 bases lay between the germline ends. As DNA, the CDR3 is TGTGCCAGCTCACCAGGCGGGGGCGATCAGCCCCAGCATTTT. It yields the protein CASSPGGGDQPQHF.

V usage is TRBV28 and J usage is TRBJ1-5; D may be TRBD1 (5 bases). V lost 0 bases and J 2 bases, leaving 11 bases between the germline ends. CDR1 is MDHEN, CDR2 SYDVKM, per germline. The CDR3 consists of 16 residues. The DNA for the CDR3 is TGTGCCAGCAGTTTATGGAAGGGGCAAGGCAATCAGCCCCAGCATTTT. This encodes CASSLWKGQGNQPQHF.

Written as DNA, the CDR3 is TGTGCCTGGAGTGTAATTAGAGGGATTAGTGGAGAGACCCAGTACTTC. It is translated as CAWSVIRGISGETQYF. This sequence joins TRBV30 and TRBJ2-5; D possibly corresponds to TRBD2 (5 bases). The V end lost 0 bases, the J end lost 4 bases, and 18 bases lay between the germline ends. This CDR3 has 16 amino acids. Per germline, CDR1 GTSNPN and CDR2 SVGIG (reference sequence).

The V and J genes are TRBV5-1 and TRBJ2-7; no definite D call. Trimming stripped 2 bases from V and 2 bases from J, with 14 bases between. The CDR3 runs 15 residues. Looked up from germline, CDR1 is SGHRS and CDR2 is YFSETQ. This CDR3 is CASSFRLPGPYEQYF. The CDR3 DNA reads TGCGCCAGCAGCTTTCGACTGCCCGGTCCCTACGAGCAGTACTTC.

This sequence joins TRBV14 and TRBJ1-2; a weak D match, TRBD1 (6 bases). V was clipped by 4 bases and J by 8 bases, with 17 bases between them. The CDR3 contains 14 residues. Looked up from germline, CDR1 is SGHDN and CDR2 is FVKESK. The CDR3 reads CASSPYETGGGYTF. The CDR3 DNA follows: TGTGCCAGCAGCCCCTACGAGACAGGTGGAGGCTACACCTTC.

The genes are TRBV6-5 and TRBJ2-7; TRBD1 matches at 7 bases. J gave up 3 bases and V 0 bases, and 8 bases lay outside the gene matches. The length of the CDR3 is 16 residues. The germline V gene encodes CDR1 MNHEY and CDR2 SVGAGI. The CDR3 loop reads CASSYSYRGTIYEQYF. The DNA of the CDR3 is TGTGCCAGCAGTTACTCTTACAGGGGAACAATCTACGAGCAGTACTTC.

The gene calls are TRBV10-2 and TRBJ2-2; D possibly corresponds to TRBD1 (6 bases). The CDR3 covers 13 residues. Germline lookup yields CDR1 WSHSY and CDR2 SAAADI. The ends were cut back, 5 bases at V and 5 bases at J, with 9 bases in the middle. The CDR3 bases are TGCGCCAGCAGTTCAAGGGGGACCGGGGAGCTGTTTTTT. Its translation: CASSSRGTGELFF.

The chain combines TRBV28 with TRBJ2-7; TRBD2 agrees at 9 bases. CDR3 length: 14 amino acids. Germline CDR1 reads MDHEN; CDR2 reads SYDVKM. V gave up 5 bases and J gave up 3 bases; unmatched junction bases: 5. Here the CDR3 DNA reads TGTGCCAGCAGTCCTAGCGGGACCTACTACGAGCAGTACTTC. It specifies CASSPSGTYYEQYF.

A single count supports this clone. The chain combines TRBV6-5 with TRBJ2-3; D not resolved. Per germline, CDR1 MNHEY and CDR2 SVGAGI. Between the trimmed V and J ends, which lost 8 bases and 0 bases, there was a span of 15 bases. This CDR3 is built from 15 residues. The CDR3 region has the DNA TGTGCCAGCTCTTCTTGGCGGCAAAGCACAGATACGCAGTATTTT. Its translation: CASSSWRQSTDTQYF.

CDR3 sequence reads: CATSRAGGFNTEAFF. The CDR3 region has the DNA TGTGCCACCAGCAGAGCAGGGGGCTTTAACACTGAAGCTTTCTTT. This sequence joins TRBV15 and TRBJ1-1; 8 nucleotides align to TRBD1. The CDR3 has 15 residues. Germline CDR1 is LNHNV and CDR2 is YYDKDF (reference sequence). J was trimmed by 2 bases and V by 1 base; bases with no gene match: 3.

The chain joins TRBV4-3 to TRBJ1-2; D ambiguous. Germline CDR1 and CDR2: LGHNA and YSLEER. CDR3 length: 16 amino acids. Trimming pared 0 bases from V and 1 base from J, leaving 12 bases between. CDR3 in amino acids: CASSQDSPIVNYGYTF. In nucleotides, the CDR3 is TGCGCCAGCAGCCAAGATAGCCCAATTGTTAACTATGGCTACACCTTC.

The chain recombines TRBV30 with TRBJ2-7; D ambiguous. Trimming pared 1 base from V and 0 bases from J, leaving 10 bases between. This CDR3 is 14 amino acids long. CDR1 and CDR2 from the germline V gene are GTSNPN and SVGIG (reference sequence). CDR3 nucleotides: TGTGCCTGGAGTGGCAGGATGAGCTCCTACGAGCAGTACTTC. As protein: CAWSGRMSSYEQYF.

The genes are TRBV28 and TRBJ2-7; 9 bases line up with TRBD1. Germline-derived CDR1 and CDR2 are MDHEN and SYDVKM. J lost 11 bases, V lost 5 bases, and 16 bases had no gene match. The CDR3 totals 15 residues. The CDR3 region is CASSDPGQGGPGEYF. CDR3 nucleotides: TGTGCCAGCAGTGACCCGGGACAGGGAGGCCCAGGGGAGTACTTC.

This chain uses TRBV28 with TRBJ2-1, with 10 bases that match TRBD2. J was trimmed by 4 bases and V by 3 bases; bases with no gene match: 6. The germline V gene encodes CDR1 MDHEN and CDR2 SYDVKM. The CDR3 is 16 residues long. The CDR3 protein is CASSFGLAATYNEQFF. The CDR3 DNA sequence: TGTGCCAGCAGTTTTGGACTAGCGGCTACATACAATGAGCAGTTCTTC.

The V call is TRBV27, the J call TRBJ2-7, with D possibly TRBD2 on 6 matching bases. Trimming took 6 bases from V and 3 from J, leaving 15 bases between them. The germline CDR1 and CDR2 sequences are MNHEY and SMNVEV (reference sequence). The CDR3 totals 14 residues. This CDR3 reads CASSPGLKVYEQYF. The CDR3, as DNA: TGTGCCAGCAGCCCGGGACTCAAGGTCTACGAGCAGTACTTC.

V usage is TRBV7-8 and J usage is TRBJ2-2, with TRBD2 identical over 9 bases. The germline CDR1 and CDR2 sequences are SGHVS and FQNEAQ. The CDR3 extends over 17 amino acids. Trimming at V came to 1 base and at J to 4 bases, leaving 7 bases not matched to a gene. This CDR3 reads CASSLGLAGSRTGELFF. The CDR3 region has the DNA TGTGCCAGCAGCTTAGGGCTAGCGGGAAGCCGCACCGGGGAGCTGTTTTTT.

The chain carries TRBV7-2 and TRBJ2-5; D is undetermined. Trimming took off 1 base at V and 4 bases at J, with 13 bases between the two ends. The CDR3 is 15 amino acids. In germline, CDR1 is SGHTA, CDR2 FQGNSA. CDR3 region: CASSLDTPSVETQYF. The CDR3 nucleotides are TGTGCCAGCAGCTTAGATACCCCTTCGGTAGAGACCCAGTACTTC.

The gene calls are TRBV2 and TRBJ2-2; weak D call: TRBD1 (6 bases). Germline assignment: CDR1 SNHLY and CDR2 FYNNEI. This CDR3 region has 13 residues. The germline V and J ends were trimmed by 7 bases and 5 bases, with 11 bases remaining between them. DNA for the CDR3: TGTGCCAGCAATACAGGGATAACCGGGGAGCTGTTTTTT. Encoded protein: CASNTGITGELFF.

The chain couples TRBV6-5 to TRBJ2-7; TRBD1 matches at 7 bases. Germline CDR1 reads MNHEY; CDR2 reads SVGAGI. J lost 3 bases, V lost 4 bases, and 9 bases had no gene match. This CDR3 contains 15 residues. This chain's CDR3 is CASSLGGQRIYEQYF. In nucleotides, the CDR3 is TGTGCCAGCAGTTTAGGGGGCCAGCGTATCTACGAGCAGTACTTC.

The rearrangement joins TRBV12-3 or TRBV12-4 to TRBJ2-1, with 8 bases aligning to TRBD1. This CDR3 has 12 residues. The J segment lost 12 bases and the V segment lost 2 bases, leaving 3 bases of the junction unmatched. The CDR3 nucleotides read TGTGCCAGCAGTTTATACGGGACAGGGCAGTTCTTC. As protein: CASSLYGTGQFF.